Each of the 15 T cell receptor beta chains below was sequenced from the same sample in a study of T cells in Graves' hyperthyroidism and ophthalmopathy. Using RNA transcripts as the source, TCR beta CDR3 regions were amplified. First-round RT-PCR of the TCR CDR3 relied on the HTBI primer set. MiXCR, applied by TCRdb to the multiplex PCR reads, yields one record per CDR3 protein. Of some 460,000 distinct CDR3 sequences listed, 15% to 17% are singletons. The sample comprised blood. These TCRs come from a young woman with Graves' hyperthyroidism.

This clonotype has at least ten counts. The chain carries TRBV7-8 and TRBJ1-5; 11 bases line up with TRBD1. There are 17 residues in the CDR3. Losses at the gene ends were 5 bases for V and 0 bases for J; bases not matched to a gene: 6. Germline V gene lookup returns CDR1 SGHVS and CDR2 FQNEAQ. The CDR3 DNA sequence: TGTGCCAGCAGCCCCTCGGACAGGGGGCTTAGCAATCAGCCCCAGCATTTT. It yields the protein CASSPSDRGLSNQPQHF. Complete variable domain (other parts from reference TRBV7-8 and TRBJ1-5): GAGVSQSPRYKVAKRGQDVALRCDPISGHVSLFWYQQALGQGPEFLTYFQNEAQLDKSGLPSDRFFAERPEGSVSTLKIQRTQQEDSAVYLCASSPSDRGLSNQPQHFGDGTRLSIL.

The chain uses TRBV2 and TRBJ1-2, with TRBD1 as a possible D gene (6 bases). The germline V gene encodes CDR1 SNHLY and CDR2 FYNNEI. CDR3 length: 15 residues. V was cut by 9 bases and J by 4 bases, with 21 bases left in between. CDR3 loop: CASQETPGQSYGYTF. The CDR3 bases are TGTGCCAGTCAAGAGACCCCGGGACAAAGCTATGGCTACACCTTC.

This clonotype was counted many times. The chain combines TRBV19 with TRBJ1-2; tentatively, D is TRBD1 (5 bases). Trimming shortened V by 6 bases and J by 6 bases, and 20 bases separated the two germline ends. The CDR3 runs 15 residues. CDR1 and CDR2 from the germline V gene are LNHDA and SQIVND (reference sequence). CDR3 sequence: CASRIPGRQQDGYTF. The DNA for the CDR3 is TGTGCCAGTAGGATACCGGGACGGCAACAGGATGGCTACACCTTC.

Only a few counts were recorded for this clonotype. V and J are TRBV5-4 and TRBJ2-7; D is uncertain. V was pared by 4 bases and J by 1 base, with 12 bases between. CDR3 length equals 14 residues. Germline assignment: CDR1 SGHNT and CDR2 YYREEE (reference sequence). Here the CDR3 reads CASSPDLGSYEQYF. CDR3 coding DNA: TGTGCCAGCAGCCCCGACTTGGGATCCTACGAGCAGTACTTC.

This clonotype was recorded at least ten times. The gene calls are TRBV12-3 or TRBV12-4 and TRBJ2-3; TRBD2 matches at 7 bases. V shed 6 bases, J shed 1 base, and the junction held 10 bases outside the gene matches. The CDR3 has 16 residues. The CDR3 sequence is CASSPPSGGGTDTQYF. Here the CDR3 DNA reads TGTGCCAGCAGCCCTCCCAGTGGGGGGGGCACAGATACGCAGTATTTT.

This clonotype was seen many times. The CDR3 nucleotides are TGTGCCAGCAGCCCCGGGACTAGCGTTTTCTACGAGCAGTACTTC. Translation gives CASSPGTSVFYEQYF. The chain uses TRBV7-9 and TRBJ2-7; TRBD2 aligns across 10 bases. The V gene's germline CDR1 is SEHNR and CDR2 FQNEAQ (reference sequence). With V trimmed by 5 bases and J by 3 bases, 7 bases remained unmatched. The CDR3 consists of 15 residues.

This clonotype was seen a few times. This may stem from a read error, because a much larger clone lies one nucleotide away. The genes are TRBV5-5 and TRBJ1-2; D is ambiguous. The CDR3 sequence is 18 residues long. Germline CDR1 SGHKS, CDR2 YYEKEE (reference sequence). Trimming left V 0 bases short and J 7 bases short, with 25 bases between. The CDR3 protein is CASSLGRTNLLLWGGYTF. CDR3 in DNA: TGTGCCAGCAGCTTGGGACGGACGAATCTCTTGCTATGGGGTGGCTACACCTTC.

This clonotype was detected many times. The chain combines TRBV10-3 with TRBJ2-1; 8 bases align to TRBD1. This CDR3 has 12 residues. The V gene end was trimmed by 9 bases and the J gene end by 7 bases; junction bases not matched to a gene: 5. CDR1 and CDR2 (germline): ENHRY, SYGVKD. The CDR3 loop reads CAIGQGRNEQFF. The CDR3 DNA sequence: TGTGCCATTGGACAGGGAAGAAATGAGCAGTTCTTC.

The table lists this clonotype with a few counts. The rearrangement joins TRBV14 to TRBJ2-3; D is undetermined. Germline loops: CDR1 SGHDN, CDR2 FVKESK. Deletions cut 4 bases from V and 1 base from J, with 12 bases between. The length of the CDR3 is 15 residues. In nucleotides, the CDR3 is TGTGCCAGCAGCCCTTTTCACGGACGCACAGATACGCAGTATTTT. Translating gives CASSPFHGRTDTQYF.

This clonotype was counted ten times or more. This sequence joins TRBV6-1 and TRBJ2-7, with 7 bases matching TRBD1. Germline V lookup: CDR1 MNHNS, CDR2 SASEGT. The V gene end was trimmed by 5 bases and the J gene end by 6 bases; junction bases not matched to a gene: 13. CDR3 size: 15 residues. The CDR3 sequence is CASSFTPDRDGEQYF. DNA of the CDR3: TGTGCCAGCAGTTTTACCCCCGACAGGGATGGCGAGCAGTACTTC.

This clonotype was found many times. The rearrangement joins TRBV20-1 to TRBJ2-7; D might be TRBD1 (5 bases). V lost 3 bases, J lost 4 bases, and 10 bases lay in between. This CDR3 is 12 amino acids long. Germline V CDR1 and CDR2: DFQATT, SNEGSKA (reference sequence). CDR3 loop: CSASDQGYEQYF. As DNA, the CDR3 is TGCAGTGCTAGCGATCAGGGTTACGAGCAGTACTTC.

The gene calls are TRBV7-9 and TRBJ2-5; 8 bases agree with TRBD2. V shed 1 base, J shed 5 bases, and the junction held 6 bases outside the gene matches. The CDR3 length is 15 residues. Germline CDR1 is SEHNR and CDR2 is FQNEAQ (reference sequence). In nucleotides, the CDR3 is TGTGCCAGCAGCTTAGACCCAGCGGGGGTGGAGACCCAGTACTTC. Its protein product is CASSLDPAGVETQYF.

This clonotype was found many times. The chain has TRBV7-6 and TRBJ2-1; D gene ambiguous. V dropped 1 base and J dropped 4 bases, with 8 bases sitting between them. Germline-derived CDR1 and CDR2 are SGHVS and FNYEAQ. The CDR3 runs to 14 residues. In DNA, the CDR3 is TGTGCCAGCAGCTTAGGATCCCCATACAATGAGCAGTTCTTC. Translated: CASSLGSPYNEQFF. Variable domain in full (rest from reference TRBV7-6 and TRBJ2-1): GAGVSQSPRYKVTKRGQDVALRCDPISGHVSLYWYRQALGQGPEFLTYFNYEAQQDKSGLPNDRFSAERPEGSISTLTIQRTEQRDSAMYRCASSLGSPYNEQFFGPGTRLTVL.

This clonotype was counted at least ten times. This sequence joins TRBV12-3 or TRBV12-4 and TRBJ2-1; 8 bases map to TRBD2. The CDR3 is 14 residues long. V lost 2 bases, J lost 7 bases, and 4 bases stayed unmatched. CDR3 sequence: CASSLPGGRNEQFF. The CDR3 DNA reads TGTGCCAGCAGTTTACCGGGAGGGCGAAATGAGCAGTTCTTC.

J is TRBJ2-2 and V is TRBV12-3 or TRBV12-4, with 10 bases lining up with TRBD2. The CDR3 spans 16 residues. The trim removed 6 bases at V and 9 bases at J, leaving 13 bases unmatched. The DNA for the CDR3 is TGTGCCAGCAGAGGCCCGGGACTAGCGTTGACCAGGGAGCTGTTTTTT. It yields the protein CASRGPGLALTRELFF.